Included here is one TCR beta chain sequence, with context. Its antigen remains unidentified. Measured with immunoSEQ multiplex PCR; TCRdb has only the in-frame clones, and not every one. The sample shows 2 million to 3 million clones, 93% of them seen only once. The study drew its donors from healthy HIV-negative adults without recent acute infections or vaccinations. Adult Caucasians living in Nashville, Tennessee made up all of the donors. It was into CD45RA+ naive and CD45RA-negative memory subsets that the CD4+ cells were split. The source of the sample is a study of shared clonotypes between healthy human individuals. Overall study results and limits: Exclusively blood specimens were collected; tissue repertoires likely differ.

V lost 0 bases and J lost 0; bases outside the gene matches: 4. This CDR3 has 16 amino acids. From germline, CDR1 is SGDLS and CDR2 YYNGEE. The chain joins TRBV9 to TRBJ2-7; 9 nucleotides agree with TRBD2. This clonotype was obtained from a man younger than 35 in good health. Some clones in this sample may be carry-over from other donors' samples. The sequenced material came from naive CD4+ T cells from PBMCs. As for subset: CD45RA+ positively selected. The CDR3 nucleotides read TGTGCCAGCAGCGTAGGACTAGCGGAGACCTCCTACGAGCAGTACTTC. Translating it yields CASSVGLAETSYEQYF. The full variable domain, its missing parts supplied by reference TRBV9 and TRBJ2-7, is DSGVTQTPKHLITATGQRVTLRCSPRSGDLSVYWYQQSLDQGLQFLIQYYNGEERAKGNILERFSAQQFPDLHSELNLSSLELGDSALYFCASSVGLAETSYEQYFGPGTRLTVT.